This T cell receptor (beta chain) was profiled in a study of early T cells in non-severe SARS-CoV-2 infection. TCRdb called the 5' RACE reads again in MiXCR, with one record for every CDR3 protein. The table has 70,000 or so distinct CDR3 sequences, roughly an eighth seen once; the top ten hold more than 12%. The CDR3 consists of 15 residues. Germline assignment: CDR1 SEHNR and CDR2 FQNEAQ (reference sequence). V gave up 1 base and J gave up 0 bases, with 7 bases separating them. This chain links TRBV7-9 with TRBJ1-3; D uncertain. The TCR comes from an adult who was a healthcare worker with PCR-confirmed SARS-CoV-2 infection or an uninfected control (not recorded which). Sequences were obtained from whole blood. The CDR3 loop reads CASSLEGSSGNTIYF. Here the CDR3 DNA reads TGTGCCAGCAGCTTAGAAGGAAGCTCTGGAAACACCATATATTTT.